The clone carrying this T cell receptor (beta chain) was seen more than once but under ten times. Of the isolated RNA, all was reverse transcribed, and so the sequenced material was expressed TCRB transcripts. Produced via immunoSEQ multiplex PCR; TCRdb's table is partial and in-frame only. The sample yields roughly 350,000 clones, approximately 11% seen once. CDR1 and CDR2 from the germline V gene are MDHEN and SYDVKM. This CDR3 is built from 15 residues. The V and J ends lost 3 bases and 2 bases, in that order; junction bases with no gene match: 3. The sample comes from a study of beta chain features in type 1 diabetes.

Sample: naive CD4+ T cells from blood. The receptor was derived from a woman aged 25 to 39 in good health. The chain recombines TRBV28 with TRBJ2-7, with 11 bases identical to TRBD2. CDR3 sequence reads: CASSFSGRATYEQYF. The CDR3 bases are TGTGCCAGCAGTTTTAGCGGGAGGGCGACCTACGAGCAGTACTTC.